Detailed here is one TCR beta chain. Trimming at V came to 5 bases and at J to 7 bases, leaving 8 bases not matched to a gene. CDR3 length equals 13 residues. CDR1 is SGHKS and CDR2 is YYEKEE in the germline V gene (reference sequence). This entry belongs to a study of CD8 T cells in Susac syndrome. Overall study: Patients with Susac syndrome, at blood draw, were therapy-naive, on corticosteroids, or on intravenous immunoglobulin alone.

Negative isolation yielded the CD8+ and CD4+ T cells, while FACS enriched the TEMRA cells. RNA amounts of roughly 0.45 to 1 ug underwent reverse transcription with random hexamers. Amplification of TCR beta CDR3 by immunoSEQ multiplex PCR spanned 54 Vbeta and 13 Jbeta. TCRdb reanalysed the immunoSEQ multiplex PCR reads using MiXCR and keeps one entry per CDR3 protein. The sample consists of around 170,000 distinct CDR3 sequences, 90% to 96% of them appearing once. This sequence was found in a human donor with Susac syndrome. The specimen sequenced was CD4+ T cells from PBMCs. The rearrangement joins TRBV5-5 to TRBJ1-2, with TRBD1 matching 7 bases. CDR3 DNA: TGTGCCAGCAGACCAGACAGGGTAGTTGGCTACACCTTC. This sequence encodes CASRPDRVVGYTF.